This TCR beta chain was captured by sequencing in a study of T cell repertoires in cytomegalovirus infection. As for the study in general: Both recently identified HLA-C-restricted and well-studied HLA-B-restricted CMV epitopes were used in the study.

Via MiXCR, TCRdb re-called the reads, giving one row per CDR3 protein. Here the sample spans approximately 600,000 distinct CDR3 sequences, 40% being singletons. This clonotype came up many times. No antigen is known for it. Here the sequenced sample was cultured PBMCs, taken from culture after CMV antigen stimulation. The clonotype comes from a human donor in good health (CMV status not recorded). Some clones in this sample may be carry-over from other donors' samples.

CDR3: CASSLAAGTGLGTQYF. Here the CDR3 DNA reads TGTGCCAGCAGCTTAGCCGCCGGGACAGGGTTGGGGACCCAGTACTTC. This chain uses TRBV7-2 with TRBJ2-5; 9 bases agree with TRBD1. Germline loops: CDR1 SGHTA, CDR2 FQGNSA. CDR3 length: 16 amino acids. The V segment lost 0 bases and the J segment 7 bases; nucleotides outside the gene matches: 9. Supplemented by reference TRBV7-2 and TRBJ2-5, the full variable domain reads GAGVSQSPSNKVTEKGKDVELRCDPISGHTALYWYRQSLGQGLEFLIYFQGNSAPDKSGLPSDRFSAERTGGSVSTLTIQRTQQEDSAVYLCASSLAAGTGLGTQYFGPGTRLLVL.